This T cell receptor (beta chain) was identified during a study of T cells in localized non-small cell lung cancer. CDR1 SGHDT and CDR2 YYEEEE come from the germline V gene. This CDR3 is 15 amino acids long. The V gene lost 0 bases and the J gene lost 3 bases, with 11 bases spanning the gap. TCRdb keeps only in-frame clones here, not all; method: immunoSEQ multiplex PCR. The sample shows about 35,000 clones, around 92% of them seen only once. This TCR came from a female donor over 55 with stage I lung adenocarcinoma. The V gene is TRBV5-6, the J gene TRBJ2-3; D possibly corresponds to TRBD2 (6 bases). Sequences were derived from peripheral blood, sampled before any cancer treatment. The CDR3 DNA reads TGTGCCAGCAGCTTGGGGGCAGGGACTACAGATACGCAGTATTTT. Its translation: CASSLGAGTTDTQYF.